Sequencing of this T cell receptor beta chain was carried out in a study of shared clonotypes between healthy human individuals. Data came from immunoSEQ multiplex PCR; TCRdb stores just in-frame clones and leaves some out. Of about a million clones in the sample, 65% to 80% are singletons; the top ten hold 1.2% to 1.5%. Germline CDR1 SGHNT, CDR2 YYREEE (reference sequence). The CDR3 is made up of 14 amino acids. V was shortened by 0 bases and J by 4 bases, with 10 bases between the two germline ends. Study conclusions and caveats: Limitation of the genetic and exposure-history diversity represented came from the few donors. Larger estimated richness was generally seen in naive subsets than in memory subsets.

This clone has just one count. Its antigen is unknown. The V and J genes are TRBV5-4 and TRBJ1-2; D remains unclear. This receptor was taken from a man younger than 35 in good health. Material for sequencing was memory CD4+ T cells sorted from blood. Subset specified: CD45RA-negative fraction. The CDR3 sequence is CASSLDSGGYGYTF. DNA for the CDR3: TGTGCCAGCAGCTTGGACAGCGGAGGCTATGGCTACACCTTC.